Following are 2 T cell receptor beta chains from one sample sequenced in a study of cytomegalovirus exposure and HLA in healthy donors. A multiplex PCR was run with 60 Vbeta primers and 13 Jbeta primers. Here immunoSEQ multiplex PCR was the method, and the copy in TCRdb shows in-frame clones only, minus some. The top ten clones hold roughly 1.2% of a sample with around 130,000 clones, approximately 83% of them seen once. The sequenced sample was PBMCs. The receptors were gathered from a girl aged 2 to 10 in good health and CMV-seronegative.

J is TRBJ2-1 and V is TRBV11-2, with 7 bases lining up with TRBD1. This CDR3 is built from 16 residues. The trim removed 3 bases at V and 3 bases at J, leaving 8 bases unmatched. The V gene's germline CDR1 is SGHAT and CDR2 FQNNGV. Written as DNA, the CDR3 is TGTGCCAGCAGCTTCTCTTACAGGGGTATCTACAATGAGCAGTTCTTC. This codes for CASSFSYRGIYNEQFF.

The chain employs TRBV28 and TRBJ1-2; no reliable D call. Looked up from germline, CDR1 is MDHEN and CDR2 is SYDVKM. This CDR3 is built from 13 residues. Trimming pared 7 bases from V and 4 bases from J, leaving 13 bases between. The CDR3 region has the DNA TGTGCCAGCAAGTATGGGCCCGGCTATGGCTACACCTTC. This encodes CASKYGPGYGYTF.